A single sample is the source of the 5 T cell receptor beta chains below, sequenced in a study of T cell responses to AZD1222 COVID-19 vaccine. Only in-frame clones appear in the TCRdb table, and some are missing; sequencing was by immunoSEQ multiplex PCR. Among around 150,000 clones, approximately 92% were seen once, and the ten largest hold approximately 3.4%. Sequenced here: peripheral blood, sampled 28 days after the second AZD1222 dose. The receptors originated from an adult who received the AZD1222 COVID-19 vaccine.

The chain recombines TRBV14 with TRBJ2-5; D is ambiguous. Germline V gene lookup returns CDR1 SGHDN and CDR2 FVKESK. The CDR3 has 13 amino acids. Trimming shortened V by 4 bases and J by 4 bases, and 10 bases separated the two germline ends. The CDR3 coding sequence is TGTGCCAGCAGCCGTAACCCCCTAGAGACCCAGTACTTC. This encodes CASSRNPLETQYF.

The gene calls are TRBV7-9 and TRBJ1-2; D is perhaps TRBD1 (6 bases). The germline V and J ends were trimmed by 0 bases and 8 bases, with 16 bases remaining between them. CDR3 length: 15 residues. Per the germline V gene, CDR1 is SEHNR and CDR2 is FQNEAQ (reference sequence). The CDR3 DNA is TGTGCCAGCAGCTTAGCAGATACGGGGGCGGGAGGCTACACCTTC. Encoded protein: CASSLADTGAGGYTF.

The V call is TRBV6-5, the J call TRBJ2-3; 7 nucleotides match TRBD2. The CDR3 runs 13 residues. Germline V gene sequence: CDR1 MNHEY, CDR2 SVGAGI. With 6 bases clipped from V and 5 bases from J, the junction kept 5 bases outside the gene matches. This CDR3 reads CASRGLVQDTQYF. The DNA of the CDR3 is TGTGCCAGCAGAGGACTAGTTCAAGATACGCAGTATTTT.

The V and J genes are TRBV27 and TRBJ2-5; TRBD1 matches at 8 bases. J was trimmed by 5 bases and V by 7 bases; bases with no gene match: 12. CDR1 and CDR2 from the germline V gene are MNHEY and SMNVEV (reference sequence). The CDR3 extends over 15 amino acids. The CDR3 nucleotides are TGTGCCAGCAAATATTGGGCAGGGGGCGAGGAGACCCAGTACTTC. Translating it yields CASKYWAGGEETQYF.

The rearrangement uses TRBV5-1 and TRBJ2-1; 11 bases map to TRBD1. The CDR3 covers 16 residues. J gave up 4 bases and V 2 bases, and 5 bases lay outside the gene matches. Per the germline V gene, CDR1 is SGHRS and CDR2 is YFSETQ. CDR3 DNA sequence: TGCGCCAGCAGCTTCGGAGGGACAGGGGGATACAATGAGCAGTTCTTC. Protein: CASSFGGTGGYNEQFF.